Listed here is a single T cell receptor beta chain. The CDR3 sequence is 12 residues long. V was pared by 6 bases and J by 6 bases, with 8 bases between. Germline V gene sequence: CDR1 SGHTA, CDR2 FQGTGA. This sample was included in a study of T cell responses to AZD1222 COVID-19 vaccine. The repertoire was sequenced with immunoSEQ multiplex PCR; TCRdb's copy has only in-frame clones and lacks some. The sample holds some 150,000 clones, over 75% seen once. V is TRBV7-3 and J is TRBJ2-2, with a weak D call TRBD2 (5 bases). The sample in question was peripheral blood, obtained on day 0 of AZD1222 vaccination. This clonotype was obtained from an adult in good health. This CDR3 reads CASSLAAGELFF. CDR3 bases: TGTGCCAGCAGTCTAGCAGCCGGGGAGCTGTTTTTT.